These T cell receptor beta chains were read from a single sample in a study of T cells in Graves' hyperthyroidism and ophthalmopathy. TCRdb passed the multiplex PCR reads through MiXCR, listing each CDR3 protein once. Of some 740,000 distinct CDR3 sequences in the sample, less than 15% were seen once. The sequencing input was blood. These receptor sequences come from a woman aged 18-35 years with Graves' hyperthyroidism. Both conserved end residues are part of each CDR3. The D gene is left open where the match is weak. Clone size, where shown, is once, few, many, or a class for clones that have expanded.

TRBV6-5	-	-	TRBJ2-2	CASSYAQGYTGELFF	TGTGCCAGCAGTTACGCCCAGGGTTACACCGGGGAGCTGTTTTTT
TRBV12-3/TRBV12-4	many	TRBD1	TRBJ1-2	CASSFSGQGGYGYTF	TGTGCCAGCAGTTTCTCGGGACAGGGTGGCTATGGCTACACCTTC
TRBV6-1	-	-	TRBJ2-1	CASSIRVSYNEQFF	TGTGCCAGCAGTATTCGGGTCTCCTACAATGAGCAGTTCTTC
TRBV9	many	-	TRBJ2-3	CASSVGLAYTDTQYF	TGTGCCAGCAGCGTAGGGCTAGCGTACACAGATACGCAGTATTTT
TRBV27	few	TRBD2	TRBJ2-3	CASSLSPWWVAGGDTQYF	TGTGCCAGCAGTTTATCCCCGTGGTGGGTAGCGGGAGGAGATACGCAGTATTTT
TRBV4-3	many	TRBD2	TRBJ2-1	CASSQERLATEQFF	TGCGCCAGCAGCCAAGAGAGACTAGCGACTGAGCAGTTCTTC
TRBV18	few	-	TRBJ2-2	CASSVFRDRTGELFF	TGTGCCAGCTCCGTCTTCAGGGATCGAACCGGGGAGCTGTTTTTT
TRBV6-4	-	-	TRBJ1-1	CASIGRMNTEAFF	TGTGCCAGCATAGGACGTATGAACACTGAAGCTTTCTTT
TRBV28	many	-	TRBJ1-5	CASTWINQPQHF	TGTGCCAGCACCTGGATCAATCAGCCCCAGCATTTT
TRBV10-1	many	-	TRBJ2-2	CASSGTENTGELFF	TGCGCCAGCAGTGGTACTGAGAACACCGGGGAGCTGTTTTTT
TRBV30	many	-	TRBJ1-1	CAWSVAGSGSTEAFF	TGTGCCTGGAGTGTAGCAGGATCGGGGAGCACTGAAGCTTTCTTT
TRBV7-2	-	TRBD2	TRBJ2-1	CASSLLAGVYEQFF	TGTGCCAGCAGCTTATTAGCGGGAGTCTACGAGCAGTTCTTC
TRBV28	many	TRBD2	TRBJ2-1	CASHLAGDNNEQFF	TGTGCCAGCCATCTAGCGGGGGATAACAATGAGCAGTTCTTC
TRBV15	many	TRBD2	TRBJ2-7	CATSRDNSGSIEQYF	TGTGCCACCAGCAGAGATAATAGCGGGAGTATCGAGCAGTACTTC
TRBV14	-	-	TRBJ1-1	CASSQDRSTEAFF	TGTGCCAGCAGCCAAGACCGGAGCACTGAAGCTTTCTTT
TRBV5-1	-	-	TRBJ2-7	CASSTDRTRSYEQYF	TGCGCCAGCAGCACCGACAGGACCCGGTCCTACGAGCAGTACTTC
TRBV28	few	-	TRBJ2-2	CASTHWWGFTGELFF	TGTGCCAGCACCCACTGGTGGGGTTTTACCGGGGAGCTGTTTTTT
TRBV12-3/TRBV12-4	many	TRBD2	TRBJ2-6	CASTMGGAGANVLTF	TGTGCCAGCACCATGGGGGGGGCTGGGGCCAACGTCCTGACTTTC
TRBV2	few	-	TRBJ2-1	CASIAAWDHEQFF	TGTGCCAGCATTGCAGCGTGGGATCATGAGCAGTTCTTC
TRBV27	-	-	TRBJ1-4	CASSSLTGHNEKLFF	TGTGCCAGCAGTTCCCTCACGGGACATAATGAAAAACTGTTTTTT
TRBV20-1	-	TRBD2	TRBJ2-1	CSARDPAGVADEQFF	TGCAGTGCTAGAGATCCTGCGGGAGTCGCAGATGAGCAGTTCTTC
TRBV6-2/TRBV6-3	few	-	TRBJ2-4	CASSTFPLNIQYF	TGTGCCAGCAGTACCTTTCCCCTAAACATTCAGTACTTC
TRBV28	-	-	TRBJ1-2	CASSLGWDGYTF	TGTGCCAGCAGTTTGGGGTGGGATGGCTACACCTTC
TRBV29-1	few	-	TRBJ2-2	CSVVIRGYTGELFF	TGCAGCGTTGTGATTAGGGGCTACACCGGGGAGCTGTTTTTT
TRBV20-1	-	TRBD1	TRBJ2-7	CSATAGTGPYEQYF	TGCAGTGCAACGGCCGGGACAGGACCCTACGAGCAGTACTTC
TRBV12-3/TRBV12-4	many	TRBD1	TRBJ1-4	CASRTGDIWNEKLFF	TGTGCCAGCAGAACAGGGGACATCTGGAATGAAAAACTGTTTTTT
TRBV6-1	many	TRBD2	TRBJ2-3	CASSESLAGGQYF	TGTGCCAGCAGTGAATCGCTAGCGGGAGGGCAGTATTTT
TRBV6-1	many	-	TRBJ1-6	CASTTRVRGLRSPLHF	TGTGCCAGCACCACACGGGTGAGGGGTTTACGATCACCCCTCCACTTT
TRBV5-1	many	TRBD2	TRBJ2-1	CASSLRGASGRRGYYEQFF	TGCGCCAGCAGCTTGAGAGGTGCTAGCGGGAGGAGGGGTTACTATGAGCAGTTCTTC
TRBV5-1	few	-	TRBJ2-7	CASSPGPGSVYEQYF	TGCGCCAGCAGCCCCGGACCCGGGTCCGTTTACGAGCAGTACTTC
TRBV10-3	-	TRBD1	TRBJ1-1	CAISQGQVTEAFF	TGTGCCATCAGCCAAGGACAGGTCACTGAAGCTTTCTTT
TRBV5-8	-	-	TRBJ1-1	CASSYAGNEAFF	TGTGCCAGCAGCTACGCGGGAAATGAAGCTTTCTTT
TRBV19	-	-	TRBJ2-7	CASSIQSTSYEQYF	TGTGCCAGTAGTATCCAGAGCACCTCCTACGAGCAGTACTTC
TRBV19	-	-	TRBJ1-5	CASSFGAYNQPQHF	TGTGCCAGTAGTTTCGGGGCGTACAATCAGCCCCAGCATTTT
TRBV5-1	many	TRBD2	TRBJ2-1	CASSPRLAGEGNEQFF	TGCGCCAGCAGCCCAAGACTAGCGGGAGAGGGGAATGAGCAGTTCTTC
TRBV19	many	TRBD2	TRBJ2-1	CASSMRLAGGGNEQFF	TGTGCCAGTAGTATGAGACTAGCGGGCGGGGGCAATGAGCAGTTCTTC
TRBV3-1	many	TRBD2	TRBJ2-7	CASSPPSSGRYEQYF	TGTGCCAGCAGCCCACCCTCTAGCGGGAGGTACGAGCAGTACTTC
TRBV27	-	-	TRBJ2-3	CASSLSGGSDTDTQYF	TGTGCCAGCAGTTTATCGGGCGGTAGCGACACAGATACGCAGTATTTT
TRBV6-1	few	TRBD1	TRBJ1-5	CASSIDQGGSQPQHF	TGTGCCAGCAGTATCGACCAGGGGGGCTCTCAGCCCCAGCATTTT
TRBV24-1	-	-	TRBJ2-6	CATSDFIAGANVLTF	TGTGCCACCAGTGATTTTATTGCTGGGGCCAACGTCCTGACTTTC
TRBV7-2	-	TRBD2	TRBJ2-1	CASSLGSAGGPVSSRRSYNEQFF	TGTGCCAGCAGCTTAGGGAGTGCGGGAGGGCCGGTTTCTAGTCGCCGATCGTACAATGAGCAGTTCTTC